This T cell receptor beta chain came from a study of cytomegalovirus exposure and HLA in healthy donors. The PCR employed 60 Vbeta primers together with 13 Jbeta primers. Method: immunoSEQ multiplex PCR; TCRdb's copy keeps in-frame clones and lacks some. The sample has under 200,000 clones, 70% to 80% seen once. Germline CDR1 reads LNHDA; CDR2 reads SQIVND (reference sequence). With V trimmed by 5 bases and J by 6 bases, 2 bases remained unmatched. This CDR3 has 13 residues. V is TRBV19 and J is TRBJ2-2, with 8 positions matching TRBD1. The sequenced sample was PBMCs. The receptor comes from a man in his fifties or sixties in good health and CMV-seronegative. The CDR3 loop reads CASSVTGAGELFF. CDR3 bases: TGTGCCAGTAGTGTGACAGGGGCCGGGGAGCTGTTTTTT.